The present T cell receptor (beta chain) was sequenced within a study of beta chain features in type 1 diabetes. This clone was recorded a few times. What it binds is not known. This sample includes further DNA sequences coding for the same CDR3. The sequenced template was cDNA made from the entire isolated RNA. Produced via immunoSEQ multiplex PCR; TCRdb's table is partial and in-frame only. The profile covers some 700,000 clones, with 13% appearing a single time and approximately 0.021% taken by the ten largest. Purity exceeded 98% in all sorted populations. Study-wide results and caveats: Sequencing the cDNA could make cells with high TCR expression show up more than they should. Type 1 diabetes patients had TCRB CDR3s that were shorter (moderately but significantly so) in all four CD4+ subsets.

This clonotype originated in a man between 18 and 35 years old with type 1 diabetes. Sequencing was done on a sample of naive CD4+ T cells from blood.

CDR3 DNA: TGTGCCAGCAGTTATTCTGGGAATGAGCAGTTCTTC. It translates to CASSYSGNEQFF. The chain is built from TRBV6-6 and TRBJ2-1, with D hard to call. The CDR3 sequence is 12 residues long. Germline lookup yields CDR1 MNHNY and CDR2 SVGAGI (reference sequence). V was shortened by 3 bases and J by 7 bases, with 7 bases between the two germline ends.